These 27 T cell receptor beta chains originate from one sample sequenced in a study of blood T cell repertoires in COVID-19. Produced via immunoSEQ multiplex PCR; TCRdb's table is partial and in-frame only. The sample shows tens of thousands of clones, about 80% of them seen only once. Source material: peripheral blood. Receptors were obtained from a woman in her 70s with acute or convalescent COVID-19.

This clone was seen more than once but under ten times. The rearrangement uses TRBV27 and TRBJ1-5; possible D gene TRBD1, 6 bases. CDR1 and CDR2 (germline): MNHEY, SMNVEV (reference sequence). The CDR3 runs to 12 residues. Between the trimmed V and J ends, which lost 6 bases and 7 bases, there was a span of 10 bases. The CDR3 DNA reads as TGTGCCAGCAGGACAGGAGGCCAGCCCCAGCATTTT. Residues: CASRTGGQPQHF.

The gene calls are TRBV4-1 and TRBJ1-2; no clear D. V dropped 0 bases and J dropped 5 bases, with 13 bases sitting between them. The germline CDR1 and CDR2 sequences are MGHRA and YSYEKL. This CDR3 spans 15 amino acids. The CDR3 bases are TGCGCCAGCAGCCAAGAAATTGGAGGTCGGTATGGCTACACCTTC. Its protein is CASSQEIGGRYGYTF.

The gene calls are TRBV9 and TRBJ1-1; TRBD1 matches 8 bases. The CDR3 length is 15 residues. Germline CDR1 SGDLS, CDR2 YYNGEE. The junction had 5 bases not matched to a gene; V was cut back by 4 bases and J by 0 bases. CDR3 sequence: CASSPRQGMNTEAFF. CDR3 in DNA: TGTGCCAGCAGCCCCCGACAGGGGATGAACACTGAAGCTTTCTTT.

The chain has TRBV7-9 and TRBJ2-3, with no clear D. This CDR3 spans 16 amino acids. With 7 bases removed from V and 0 bases from J, the gap between germline ends came to 17 bases. From germline, CDR1 is SEHNR and CDR2 FQNEAQ (reference sequence). This chain's CDR3 is CASTIWRRPSTDTQYF. In DNA, the CDR3 is TGTGCCAGCACCATATGGCGGAGACCTAGCACAGATACGCAGTATTTT.

This chain uses TRBV5-8 with TRBJ1-6; 7 bases agree with TRBD1. The CDR3 loop spans 15 amino acids. Germline V gives CDR1 SGHTS, CDR2 YDEGEE. Germline trimming cut 0 bases from V and 9 bases from J; bases unmatched to any gene: 6. CDR3 sequence: CASSLDSGQFSPLHF. DNA of the CDR3: TGTGCCAGCAGCTTGGATTCGGGACAGTTTTCACCCCTCCACTTT. The variable domain in full, with the rest retrieved from reference TRBV5-8 and TRBJ1-6, is EAGVTQSPTHLIKTRGQQATLRCSPISGHTSVYWYQQALGLGLQFLLWYDEGEERNRGNFPPRFSGRQFPNYSSELNVNALELEDSALYLCASSLDSGQFSPLHFGNGTRLTVT.

This clone appeared a few times. The V and J genes are TRBV11-1 and TRBJ2-1; D might be TRBD1 (6 bases). The germline gives CDR1 SGHAT, CDR2 FQDESV (reference sequence). V lost 5 bases and J 6 bases, leaving 14 bases between the germline ends. This CDR3 is built from 14 residues. In DNA form, the CDR3 reads TGTGCCAGCAGCCCAGAGGGGGACGGCAATGAGCAGTTCTTC. This encodes CASSPEGDGNEQFF.

The gene calls are TRBV10-1 and TRBJ2-5; D may be TRBD1 (5 bases). Per germline, CDR1 WNHNN and CDR2 SYGVQD (reference sequence). The CDR3 spans 16 residues. V dropped 3 bases and J dropped 3 bases, with 17 bases sitting between them. The CDR3 loop is CASSDHRGRVKETQYF. In DNA form, the CDR3 reads TGCGCCAGCAGTGATCACCGAGGCAGGGTGAAAGAGACCCAGTACTTC.

The rearrangement joins TRBV5-1 to TRBJ1-3, with D perhaps TRBD1 (5 bases). Germline assignment: CDR1 SGHRS and CDR2 YFSETQ. The V end was cut by 3 bases, the J end by 5 bases, with 12 bases between. The CDR3 extends over 14 amino acids. CDR3 nucleotides: TGCGCCAGCAGCTCGACCGACAGAAGAAACACCATATATTTT. It is translated as CASSSTDRRNTIYF.

This clone was counted only a few times. This chain connects TRBV30 to TRBJ1-1; TRBD1 aligns across 10 bases. V dropped 5 bases and J dropped 7; count of bases not matched to a gene: 4. Germline assignment: CDR1 GTSNPN and CDR2 SVGIG (reference sequence). The CDR3 loop spans 12 amino acids. In nucleotides, the CDR3 is TGTGCCTGGGACAGGGGGCCGGGTGAAGCTTTCTTT. Protein sequence: CAWDRGPGEAFF.

The J gene is TRBJ2-2, the V gene TRBV14, with 8 nucleotides matching TRBD1. Germline CDR1 and CDR2: SGHDN and FVKESK. Trimming cost V 4 bases and J 6 bases; bases outside gene matches: 7. This CDR3 spans 15 amino acids. CDR3 protein: CASSRSGGISGELFF. The DNA of the CDR3 is TGTGCCAGCAGCCGTTCAGGGGGCATCTCCGGGGAGCTGTTTTTT.

The chain couples TRBV27 to TRBJ2-1, with 10 bases fitting TRBD1. CDR1 is MNHEY, CDR2 SMNVEV, per germline (reference sequence). J gave up 4 bases and V 2 bases, and 5 bases lay outside the gene matches. The CDR3 length is 16 residues. CDR3 nucleotide sequence: TGTGCCAGCAGTTTAAGGACAGGGGGAGTTTACAATGAGCAGTTCTTC. This encodes CASSLRTGGVYNEQFF.

This chain uses TRBV5-6 with TRBJ2-2, with D possibly being TRBD2 (6 bases). This CDR3 contains 15 residues. The germline V and J ends were trimmed by 6 bases and 7 bases, with 19 bases remaining between them. Germline V gene data show CDR1 as SGHDT and CDR2 as YYEEEE. This CDR3 is CASTRGTFLGGELFF. The CDR3 DNA sequence: TGTGCCAGCACCCGGGGGACCTTCTTGGGCGGGGAGCTGTTTTTT.

The chain uses TRBV29-1 and TRBJ1-1, with D tentatively TRBD1 (5 bases). The CDR3 loop spans 12 amino acids. V lost 7 bases and J 9 bases, leaving 18 bases between the germline ends. The germline V gene has CDR1 SQVTM and CDR2 ANQGSEA. For the CDR3, the DNA is TGCAGCGGCAGTTTGGGGGGGACGCAAGCTTTCTTT. Residues: CSGSLGGTQAFF.

The rearrangement joins TRBV19 to TRBJ2-7; TRBD1 aligns across 7 bases. The V gene's germline CDR1 is LNHDA and CDR2 SQIVND (reference sequence). V trimming: 7 bases; J trimming: 1 base; junction bases outside the gene matches: 4. The CDR3 length is 13 residues. In DNA, the CDR3 is TGTGCCAGTAAGGGGGACAGATCCTACGAGCAGTACTTC. It specifies CASKGDRSYEQYF. Looking up the rest from reference TRBV19 and TRBJ2-7 gives the full variable domain: DGGITQSPKYLFRKEGQNVTLSCEQNLNHDAMYWYRQDPGQGLRLIYYSQIVNDFQKGDIAEGYSVSREKKESFPLTVTSAQKNPTAFYLCASKGDRSYEQYFGPGTRLTVT.

The chain joins TRBV10-3 to TRBJ1-2, with 9 bases that match TRBD1. CDR3 length equals 14 residues. The V segment lost 6 bases and the J segment 8 bases; nucleotides outside the gene matches: 10. Germline CDR1 ENHRY, CDR2 SYGVKD. The CDR3 DNA reads TGTGCCATCAGCGCCAGGGACAGGGATGCCGGCTACACCTTC. The encoded protein is CAISARDRDAGYTF.

This chain's CDR3 is CASSWAGGREETQYF. CDR3 DNA sequence: TGTGCCAGTAGTTGGGCAGGGGGCAGAGAAGAGACCCAGTACTTC. The chain has TRBV19 and TRBJ2-5; TRBD1 matches at 8 bases. V shed 5 bases, J shed 3 bases, and the junction held 8 bases outside the gene matches. There are 15 residues in the CDR3. Germline V gene sequence: CDR1 LNHDA, CDR2 SQIVND (reference sequence).

The chain joins TRBV12-3 or TRBV12-4 to TRBJ2-3; tentatively, D is TRBD1 (6 bases). This CDR3 contains 13 residues. Trimming pared 8 bases from V and 0 bases from J, leaving 9 bases between. The CDR3 region has the DNA TGTGCCAGCCTGAGGGGGAGCACAGATACGCAGTATTTT. As protein: CASLRGSTDTQYF.

The chain has TRBV12-3 or TRBV12-4 and TRBJ1-1, with D tentatively TRBD1 (5 bases). This CDR3 is built from 12 residues. The V and J ends lost 6 bases and 6 bases respectively, with 11 bases between them. In DNA form, the CDR3 reads TGTGCCAGCAGGCCCGACAGTTCTGAAGCTTTCTTT. Protein product: CASRPDSSEAFF.

This chain links TRBV18 with TRBJ2-1; 7 bases line up with TRBD2. Per the germline V gene, CDR1 is KGHSH and CDR2 is LQKENI. V trimming: 4 bases; J trimming: 4 bases; junction bases outside the gene matches: 4. This CDR3 has 14 residues. CDR3 in amino acids: CASSREGRYNEQFF. As DNA, the CDR3 is TGTGCCAGCTCACGGGAGGGCCGTTACAATGAGCAGTTCTTC.

The chain carries TRBV6-6 and TRBJ1-3, with a weak D call TRBD1 (5 bases). The CDR3 length is 16 residues. The V gene lost 8 bases and the J gene lost 0 bases, with 17 bases spanning the gap. CDR1 and CDR2 (germline): MNHNY, SVGAGI (reference sequence). DNA for the CDR3: TGTGCCAGCCTCCCCTCGGGACTCCTCTCTGGAAACACCATATATTTT. Translated, it gives CASLPSGLLSGNTIYF.

This sequence joins TRBV5-4 and TRBJ1-2, with a weak D call TRBD1 (5 bases). The CDR3 runs to 13 residues. V gave up 3 bases and J gave up 5 bases, with 11 bases separating them. Germline assignment: CDR1 SGHNT and CDR2 YYREEE (reference sequence). The CDR3 sequence: CASSSDPGYGYTF. The CDR3 coding sequence is TGTGCCAGCAGCTCAGACCCAGGGTATGGCTACACCTTC. The whole variable domain, filled in from reference TRBV5-4 and TRBJ1-2, reads ETGVTQSPTHLIKTRGQQVTLRCSSQSGHNTVSWYQQALGQGPQFIFQYYREEENGRGNFPPRFSGLQFPNYSSELNVNALELDDSALYLCASSSDPGYGYTFGSGTRLTVV.

This clone was observed a single time. The chain employs TRBV28 and TRBJ1-6; D might be TRBD1 (5 bases). This CDR3 region has 14 residues. Germline-derived CDR1 and CDR2 are MDHEN and SYDVKM. Trimming left V 11 bases short and J 1 base short, with 12 bases between. DNA for the CDR3: TGTGCCGGATCCGGGGGATCCTATAATTCACCCCTCCACTTT. It encodes CAGSGGSYNSPLHF.

V is TRBV9 and J is TRBJ1-4; tentative D call: TRBD1 (6 bases). Germline loops: CDR1 SGDLS, CDR2 YYNGEE. CDR3 length: 15 residues. Trimming removed 4 bases at V and 7 bases at J, with 17 bases between. The CDR3: CASSPPGTQGEKLFF. The CDR3 coding sequence is TGTGCCAGCAGCCCCCCCGGGACACAGGGTGAAAAACTGTTTTTT.

With regard to this clone: The same CDR3 also results from other DNA sequences found in this sample. The chain couples TRBV27 to TRBJ2-6, with unresolved D. Trimming shortened V by 3 bases and J by 0 bases, and 6 bases separated the two germline ends. CDR1 and CDR2 (germline): MNHEY, SMNVEV (reference sequence). CDR3 length: 15 amino acids. The CDR3 region is CASSFEHSGANVLTF. The CDR3 nucleotides read TGTGCCAGCAGTTTCGAGCACTCTGGGGCCAACGTCCTGACTTTC.

This rearrangement joins TRBV11-1 to TRBJ1-5, with D possibly TRBD1 on 5 matching bases. The CDR3 sequence is 12 residues long. CDR1 and CDR2 from the germline V gene are SGHAT and FQDESV (reference sequence). Trimming shortened V by 5 bases and J by 9 bases, and 11 bases separated the two germline ends. In DNA, the CDR3 is TGTGCCAGCAGCCTTAGGACACCGCCCCAGCATTTT. It yields the protein CASSLRTPPQHF.

The chain employs TRBV10-3 and TRBJ1-1, with D perhaps matching TRBD1 (5 bases). The germline V gene has CDR1 ENHRY and CDR2 SYGVKD. V gave up 0 bases and J gave up 4 bases, with 9 bases separating them. CDR3 size: 14 residues. The CDR3 loop is CAISESGGTTEAFF. In DNA, the CDR3 is TGTGCCATCAGTGAGTCGGGGGGTACCACTGAAGCTTTCTTT.

This clone has a handful of counts. The rearrangement links TRBV19 to TRBJ1-2, with D maybe TRBD1 (6 bases). The germline V gene encodes CDR1 LNHDA and CDR2 SQIVND (reference sequence). There are 13 residues in the CDR3. Trimming stripped 6 bases from V and 4 bases from J, with 12 bases between. Here the CDR3 reads CASSIRGGYGYTF. As DNA, the CDR3 is TGTGCCAGTAGCATCAGAGGGGGCTATGGCTACACCTTC.